The 5 T cell receptor beta chains in this list originate from one sample, sequenced in a study of blood T cell repertoires in COVID-19. Profiled with immunoSEQ multiplex PCR; TCRdb holds only in-frame clones, not every one. The table records some 410,000 clones, around 89% of them present only once. Material for sequencing was PBMCs or T cells enriched from blood (not recorded which). The receptors come from a woman in her twenties or thirties with acute COVID-19.

The CDR3 DNA sequence: TGTGCCAGCAGCCAGCCAAGGGACAGGGTCCGTTCTACGCAGTATTTT. Protein product: CASSQPRDRVRSTQYF. V usage is TRBV3-1 (or the pseudogene TRBV3-2) and J usage is TRBJ2-3; 9 bases map to TRBD1. The CDR3 totals 16 residues. V lost 3 bases, J lost 8 bases, and 12 bases stayed unmatched. Germline V gives CDR1 LGHDT, CDR2 YNNKEL (reference sequence).

Details on this clone: Other nucleotide sequences from this sample produce the same CDR3. The chain employs TRBV24-1 and TRBJ2-1, with a tentative D call TRBD2 (5 bases). The CDR3 runs to 13 residues. V was cut by 6 bases and J by 4 bases, with 9 bases left in between. Germline CDR1 and CDR2: KGHDR and SFDVKD. The chain's CDR3 is CATSSGGYNEQFF. CDR3 DNA sequence: TGTGCCACCAGTTCCGGAGGTTACAATGAGCAGTTCTTC.

V is TRBV7-3 and J is TRBJ2-3; D ambiguous. The V end lost 3 bases, the J end lost 3 bases, and 7 bases lay between the germline ends. The CDR3 covers 13 residues. Germline-derived CDR1 and CDR2 are SGHTA and FQGTGA. In nucleotides, the CDR3 is TGTGCCAGCAGCTTTACCAGAACAGATACGCAGTATTTT. This codes for CASSFTRTDTQYF.

V and J are TRBV6-5 and TRBJ1-3, with no clear D. CDR1 and CDR2 (germline): MNHEY, SVGAGI. Trimming removed 0 bases from V and 11 bases from J, with 11 bases in between. This CDR3 is built from 13 residues. The DNA for the CDR3 is TGTGCCAGCAGTTACTCACCGGTTGGAGCCATATATTTT. Amino acids: CASSYSPVGAIYF.

This chain links TRBV5-8 with TRBJ2-3, with 8 bases fitting TRBD2. The CDR3 is made up of 15 amino acids. The J segment lost 5 bases and the V segment lost 5 bases, leaving 10 bases of the junction unmatched. Germline V gene lookup returns CDR1 SGHTS and CDR2 YDEGEE. CDR3 nucleotides: TGTGCCAGCAGAATGGGACTAGTCGTTGGAGATACGCAGTATTTT. The encoded protein is CASRMGLVVGDTQYF.